Following are 9 T cell receptor beta chains from one sample sequenced in a study of T cell responses to AZD1222 COVID-19 vaccine. The protocol was immunoSEQ multiplex PCR, while the TCRdb copy is restricted to in-frame clones and leaves out a portion. The sample comprises some 100,000 clones, approximately 87% of which are singletons, and about 4.5% rests with the top ten. Material: peripheral blood, obtained 28 days after the second AZD1222 dose. All receptors derive from an adult who received the AZD1222 COVID-19 vaccine.

The chain links TRBV4-3 to TRBJ2-3; 8 bases are shared with TRBD1. Losses at the gene ends were 3 bases for V and 4 bases for J; bases not matched to a gene: 9. CDR3 length equals 16 residues. Germline CDR1 reads LGHNA; CDR2 reads YSLEER. The CDR3 nucleotides read TGCGCCAGCAGCCAGGAGGTGGACAGGGTTTCAGATACGCAGTATTTT. It encodes CASSQEVDRVSDTQYF.

This clone was observed once. The J gene is TRBJ1-2, the V gene TRBV4-3; D is perhaps TRBD1 (5 bases). The germline V and J ends were trimmed by 0 bases and 4 bases, with 6 bases remaining between them. CDR1 and CDR2 (germline): LGHNA, YSLEER. The CDR3 has 13 residues. CDR3 nucleotide sequence: TGCGCCAGCAGCCAAGATGGGGGCTATGGCTACACCTTC. It codes for CASSQDGGYGYTF.

V usage is TRBV11-2 and J usage is TRBJ2-7, with D unresolved. V shed 2 bases and J shed 3 bases, with 17 bases lying between them. CDR1 and CDR2 from the germline V gene are SGHAT and FQNNGV. The CDR3 contains 16 residues. DNA of the CDR3: TGTGCCAGCAGCTTAACTCCCGCGGTAAAAAACTACGAGCAGTACTTC. It specifies CASSLTPAVKNYEQYF.

The V and J genes are TRBV5-4 and TRBJ2-1; 10 positions agree with TRBD2. J lost 10 bases, V lost 4 bases, and 14 bases had no gene match. CDR1 and CDR2 from the germline V gene are SGHNT and YYREEE (reference sequence). The CDR3 is 16 residues long. This CDR3 reads CASSLGSGRALREQFF. The CDR3 DNA follows: TGTGCCAGCAGCCTTGGCAGCGGGAGGGCCTTGAGGGAGCAGTTCTTC.

The rearrangement links TRBV6-5 to TRBJ1-5, with D uncertain. Germline V gene sequence: CDR1 MNHEY, CDR2 SVGAGI. The CDR3 spans 15 residues. V was pared by 6 bases and J by 2 bases, with 14 bases between. The CDR3 loop reads CASSPSARGNQPQHF. The CDR3 DNA follows: TGTGCCAGCAGCCCGTCCGCAAGGGGCAATCAGCCCCAGCATTTT.

The chain joins TRBV18 to TRBJ1-3; 8 bases line up with TRBD1. V lost 5 bases to trimming and J lost 4 bases; unmatched junction nucleotides: 4. The CDR3 has 14 residues. Germline loops: CDR1 KGHSH, CDR2 LQKENI. The CDR3 sequence: CASSSDREGNTIYF. CDR3 DNA: TGTGCCAGCTCATCGGACAGGGAAGGAAACACCATATATTTT. Combining the CDR3 with reference TRBV18 and TRBJ1-3 gives the whole variable domain NAGVMQNPRHLVRRRGQEARLRCSPMKGHSHVYWYRQLPEEGLKFMVYLQKENIIDESGMPKERFSAEFPKEGPSILRIQQVVRGDSAAYFCASSSDREGNTIYFGEGSWLTVV.

The chain is built from TRBV5-1 and TRBJ2-5; 13 bases agree with TRBD2. From germline, CDR1 is SGHRS and CDR2 YFSETQ. The CDR3 has 15 amino acids. Germline trimming cut 0 bases from V and 5 bases from J; bases unmatched to any gene: 1. The CDR3: CASSLGTSGSETQYF. The CDR3 nucleotides are TGCGCCAGCAGCTTGGGGACTAGCGGGAGCGAGACCCAGTACTTC.

The DNA for the CDR3 is TGCGCCAGCAGCTTGGAAGGGGGTCCCGCCGGATTTGAAAAACTGTTTTTT. This translates into CASSLEGGPAGFEKLFF. The rearrangement links TRBV5-1 to TRBJ1-4; maybe TRBD1 (6 bases). The germline V and J ends were trimmed by 0 bases and 7 bases, with 19 bases remaining between them. CDR3 size: 17 residues. Germline CDR1 SGHRS, CDR2 YFSETQ.

The V and J genes are TRBV20-1 and TRBJ2-2, with TRBD1 matching 8 bases. This CDR3 is built from 15 residues. With V trimmed by 3 bases and J by 3 bases, 6 bases remained unmatched. Looked up from germline, CDR1 is DFQATT and CDR2 is SNEGSKA (reference sequence). In DNA form, the CDR3 reads TGCAGTGCTAGTGACGGACAGGGAGACACCGGGGAGCTGTTTTTT. Its protein product is CSASDGQGDTGELFF.